Here is one T cell receptor (beta chain) with its context. As yet, its antigen is unknown. 60 Vbeta and 13 Jbeta primers were used in PCR. Per the authors' pipeline: Later work found 80 million or so unique TCR beta chains, with some 11 million shared. Profiled with immunoSEQ multiplex PCR; TCRdb holds only in-frame clones, not every one. The V and J calls and clone size come from that table; D and trimming were worked out from the DNA. Here the sample spans tens of thousands of clones, about 82% being singletons. This CDR3 comprises 12 residues. Trimming pared 2 bases from V and 5 bases from J, leaving 8 bases between. Per the germline V gene, CDR1 is SGHDT and CDR2 is YYEEEE. The data belong to a study of cytomegalovirus exposure and HLA in healthy donors. The study, taken as a whole, reports: The classifier reportedly diagnosed cytomegalovirus status with high sensitivity and specificity. In a later analysis, at a false discovery rate of 0.05, approximately 18,000 TCR beta sequences were associated with HLA alleles.

The receptor's source is a woman aged 25 to 39 in good health and CMV-seronegative. The sample comprised PBMCs. The chain links TRBV5-6 to TRBJ2-7, with D unresolved. In DNA form, the CDR3 reads TGTGCCAGCAGCTTTGGCGGAGACGAGCAGTACTTC. This codes for CASSFGGDEQYF.